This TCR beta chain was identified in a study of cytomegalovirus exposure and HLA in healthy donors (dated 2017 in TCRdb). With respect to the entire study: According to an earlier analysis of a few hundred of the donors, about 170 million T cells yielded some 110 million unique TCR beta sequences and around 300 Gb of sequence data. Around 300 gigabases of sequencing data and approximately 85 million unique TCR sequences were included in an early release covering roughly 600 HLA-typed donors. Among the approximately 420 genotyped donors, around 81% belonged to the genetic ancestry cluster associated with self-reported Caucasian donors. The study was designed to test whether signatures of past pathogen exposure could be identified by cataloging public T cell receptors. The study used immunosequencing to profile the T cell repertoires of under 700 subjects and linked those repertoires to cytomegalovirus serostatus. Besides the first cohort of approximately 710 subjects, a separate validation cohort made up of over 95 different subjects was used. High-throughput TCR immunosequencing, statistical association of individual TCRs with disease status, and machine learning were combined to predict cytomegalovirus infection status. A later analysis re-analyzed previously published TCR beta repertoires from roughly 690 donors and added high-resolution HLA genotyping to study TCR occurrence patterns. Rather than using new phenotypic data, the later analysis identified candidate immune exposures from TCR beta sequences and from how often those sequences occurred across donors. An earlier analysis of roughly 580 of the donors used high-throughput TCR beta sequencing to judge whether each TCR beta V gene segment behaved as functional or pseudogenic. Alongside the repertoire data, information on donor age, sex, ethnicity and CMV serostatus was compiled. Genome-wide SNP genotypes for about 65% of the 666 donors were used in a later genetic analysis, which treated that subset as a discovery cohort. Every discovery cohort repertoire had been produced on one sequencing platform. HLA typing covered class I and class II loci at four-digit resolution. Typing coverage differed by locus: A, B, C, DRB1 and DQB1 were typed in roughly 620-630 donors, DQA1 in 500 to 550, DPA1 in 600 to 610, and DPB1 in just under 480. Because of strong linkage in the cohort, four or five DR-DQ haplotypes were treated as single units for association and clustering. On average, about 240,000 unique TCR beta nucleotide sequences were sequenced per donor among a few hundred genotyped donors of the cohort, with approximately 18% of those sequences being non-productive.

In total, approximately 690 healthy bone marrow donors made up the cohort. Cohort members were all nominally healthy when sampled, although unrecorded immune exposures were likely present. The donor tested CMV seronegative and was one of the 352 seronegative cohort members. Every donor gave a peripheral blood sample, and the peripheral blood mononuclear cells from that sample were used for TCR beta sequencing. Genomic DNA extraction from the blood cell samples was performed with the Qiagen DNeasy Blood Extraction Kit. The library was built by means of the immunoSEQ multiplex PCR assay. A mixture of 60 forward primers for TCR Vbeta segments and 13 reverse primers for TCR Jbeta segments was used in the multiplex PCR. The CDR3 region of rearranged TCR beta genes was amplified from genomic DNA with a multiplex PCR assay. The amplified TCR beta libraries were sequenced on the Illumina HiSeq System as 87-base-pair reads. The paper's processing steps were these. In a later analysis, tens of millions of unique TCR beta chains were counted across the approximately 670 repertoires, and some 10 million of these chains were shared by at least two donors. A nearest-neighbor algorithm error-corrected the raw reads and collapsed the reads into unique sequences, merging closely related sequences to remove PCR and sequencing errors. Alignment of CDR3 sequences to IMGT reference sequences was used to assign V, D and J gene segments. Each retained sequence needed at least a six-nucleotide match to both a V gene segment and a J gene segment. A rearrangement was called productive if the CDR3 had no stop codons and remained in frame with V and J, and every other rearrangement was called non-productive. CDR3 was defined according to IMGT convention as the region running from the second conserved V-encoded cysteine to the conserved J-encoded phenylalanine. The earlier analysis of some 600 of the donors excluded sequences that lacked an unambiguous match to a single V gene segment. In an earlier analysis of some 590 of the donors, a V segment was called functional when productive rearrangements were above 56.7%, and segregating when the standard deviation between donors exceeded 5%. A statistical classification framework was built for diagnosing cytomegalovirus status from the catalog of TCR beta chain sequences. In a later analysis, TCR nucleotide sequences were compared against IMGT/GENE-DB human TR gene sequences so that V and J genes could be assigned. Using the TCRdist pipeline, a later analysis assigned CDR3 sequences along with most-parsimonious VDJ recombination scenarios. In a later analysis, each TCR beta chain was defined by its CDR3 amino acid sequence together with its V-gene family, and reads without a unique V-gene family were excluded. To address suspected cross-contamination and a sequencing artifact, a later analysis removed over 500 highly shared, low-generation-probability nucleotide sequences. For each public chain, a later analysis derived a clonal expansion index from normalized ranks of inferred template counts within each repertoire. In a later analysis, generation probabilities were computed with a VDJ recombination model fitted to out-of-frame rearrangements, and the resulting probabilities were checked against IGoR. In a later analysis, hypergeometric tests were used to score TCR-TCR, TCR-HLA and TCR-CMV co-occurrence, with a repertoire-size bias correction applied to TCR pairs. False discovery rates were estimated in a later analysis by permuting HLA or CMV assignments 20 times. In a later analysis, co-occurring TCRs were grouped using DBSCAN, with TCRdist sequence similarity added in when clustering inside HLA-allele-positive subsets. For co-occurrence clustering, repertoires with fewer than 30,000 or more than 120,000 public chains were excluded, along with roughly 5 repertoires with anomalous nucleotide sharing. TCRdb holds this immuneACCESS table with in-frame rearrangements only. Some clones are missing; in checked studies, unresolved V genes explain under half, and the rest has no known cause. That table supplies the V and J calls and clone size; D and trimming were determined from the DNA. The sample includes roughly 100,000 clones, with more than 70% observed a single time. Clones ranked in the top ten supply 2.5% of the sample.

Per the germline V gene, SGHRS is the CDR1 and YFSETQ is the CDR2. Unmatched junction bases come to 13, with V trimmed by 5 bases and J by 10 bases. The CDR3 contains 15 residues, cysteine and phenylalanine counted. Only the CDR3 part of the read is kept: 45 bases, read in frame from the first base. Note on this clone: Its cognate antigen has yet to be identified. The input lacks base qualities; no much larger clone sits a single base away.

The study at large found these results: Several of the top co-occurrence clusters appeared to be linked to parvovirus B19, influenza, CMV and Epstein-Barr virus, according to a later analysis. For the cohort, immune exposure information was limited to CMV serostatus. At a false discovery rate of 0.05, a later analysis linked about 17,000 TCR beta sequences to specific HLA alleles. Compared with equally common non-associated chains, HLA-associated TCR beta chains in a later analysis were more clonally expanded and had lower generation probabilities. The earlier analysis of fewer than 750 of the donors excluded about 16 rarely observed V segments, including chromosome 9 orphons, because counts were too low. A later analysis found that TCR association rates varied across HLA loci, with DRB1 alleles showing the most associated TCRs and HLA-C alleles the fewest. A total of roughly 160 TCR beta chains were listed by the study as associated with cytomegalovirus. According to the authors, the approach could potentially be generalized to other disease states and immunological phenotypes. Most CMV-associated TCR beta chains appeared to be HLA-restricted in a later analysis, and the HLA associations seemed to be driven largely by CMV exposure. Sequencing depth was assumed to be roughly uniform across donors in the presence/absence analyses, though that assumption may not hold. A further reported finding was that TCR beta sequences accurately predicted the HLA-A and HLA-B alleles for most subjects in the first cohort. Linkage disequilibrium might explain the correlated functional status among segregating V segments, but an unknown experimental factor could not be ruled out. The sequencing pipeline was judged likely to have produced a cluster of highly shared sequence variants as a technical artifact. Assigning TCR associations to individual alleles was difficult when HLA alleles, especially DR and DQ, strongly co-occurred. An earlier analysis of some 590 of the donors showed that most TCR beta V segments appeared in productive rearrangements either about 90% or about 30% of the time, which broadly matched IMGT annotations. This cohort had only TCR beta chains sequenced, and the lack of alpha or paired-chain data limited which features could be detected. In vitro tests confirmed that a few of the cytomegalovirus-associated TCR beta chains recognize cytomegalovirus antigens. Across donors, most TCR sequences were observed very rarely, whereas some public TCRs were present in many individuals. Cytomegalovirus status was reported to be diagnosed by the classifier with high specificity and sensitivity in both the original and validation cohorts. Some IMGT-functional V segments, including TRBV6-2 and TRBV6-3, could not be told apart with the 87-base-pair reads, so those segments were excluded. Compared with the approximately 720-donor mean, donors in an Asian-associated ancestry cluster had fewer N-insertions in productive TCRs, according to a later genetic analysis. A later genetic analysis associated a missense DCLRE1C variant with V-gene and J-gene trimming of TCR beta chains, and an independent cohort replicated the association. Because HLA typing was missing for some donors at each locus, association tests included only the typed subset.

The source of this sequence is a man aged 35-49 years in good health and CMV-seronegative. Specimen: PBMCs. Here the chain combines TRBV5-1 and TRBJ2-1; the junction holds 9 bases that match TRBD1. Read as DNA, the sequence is TGCGCCAGCAGTTTCAGGGGACAGGGTTTTCTGGAGCAGTTCTTC. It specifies CASSFRGQGFLEQFF.